These 8 T cell receptor beta chains were all obtained from the same sample, sequenced in a study of blood T cell repertoires in COVID-19. Data came from immunoSEQ multiplex PCR; TCRdb stores just in-frame clones and leaves some out. The sample records around 190,000 clones, 85% to 90% being singletons. Sequencing was performed on peripheral blood. The receptors come from a woman aged 60-75 years with acute or convalescent COVID-19.

This chain joins TRBV12-3 or TRBV12-4 and TRBJ1-1; no clear D. V lost 8 bases to trimming and J lost 3 bases, with 7 bases between them. The length of the CDR3 is 11 residues. The CDR3 protein is CASALYTEAFF. For the CDR3, the DNA is TGTGCCAGCGCGTTGTACACTGAAGCTTTCTTT.

V gene TRBV6-5 combines with J gene TRBJ1-4; no reliable D call. V lost 0 bases and J lost 10, with 6 bases in between. The CDR3 is 12 residues long. Germline V gives CDR1 MNHEY, CDR2 SVGAGI. This chain's CDR3 is CASSYSAGKLFF. CDR3 sequence (DNA): TGTGCCAGCAGTTACTCTGCGGGAAAACTGTTTTTT.

For the CDR3, the DNA is TGTGCCAGTAACAAAAAACAGGGGTTAGGGGATCAGCCCCAGCATTTT. It specifies CASNKKQGLGDQPQHF. The chain employs TRBV19 and TRBJ1-5, with 7 bases lining up with TRBD1. Germline V gives CDR1 LNHDA, CDR2 SQIVND (reference sequence). The CDR3 runs to 16 residues. The ends lost 7 bases at V and 5 bases at J; junction bases unmatched: 14. Full variable domain (rest looked up from reference TRBV19 and TRBJ1-5): DGGITQSPKYLFRKEGQNVTLSCEQNLNHDAMYWYRQDPGQGLRLIYYSQIVNDFQKGDIAEGYSVSREKKESFPLTVTSAQKNPTAFYLCASNKKQGLGDQPQHFGDGTRLSIL.

The chain uses TRBV7-2 and TRBJ2-1; no definite D call. V gave up 0 bases and J gave up 4 bases, with 10 bases separating them. Germline CDR1 reads SGHTA; CDR2 reads FQGNSA. The length of the CDR3 is 15 residues. Here the CDR3 reads CASSLARTSYNEQFF. DNA for the CDR3: TGTGCCAGCAGCTTAGCGCGAACCTCATACAATGAGCAGTTCTTC.

V usage is TRBV10-1 and J usage is TRBJ2-2; TRBD2 agrees at 7 bases. V trimming: 6 bases; J trimming: 6 bases; junction bases outside the gene matches: 4. The CDR3 loop spans 13 amino acids. CDR1 is WNHNN and CDR2 is SYGVQD in the germline V gene (reference sequence). In nucleotides, the CDR3 is TGCGCCAGCAGCCGCGGACTAGCCGGGGAGCTGTTTTTT. This translates into CASSRGLAGELFF.

This chain connects TRBV29-1 to TRBJ1-2; possible D gene TRBD1, 5 bases. The germline CDR1 and CDR2 sequences are SQVTM and ANQGSEA. CDR3 size: 14 residues. The germline V and J ends were trimmed by 5 bases and 2 bases, with 15 bases remaining between them. CDR3 sequence (DNA): TGCAGCGTTCTGGGGGGGAATGAGAACTATGGCTACACCTTC. As protein: CSVLGGNENYGYTF.

This clone was observed once. The chain combines TRBV5-6 with TRBJ2-5; D perhaps matches TRBD2 (6 bases). Germline CDR1 is SGHDT and CDR2 is YYEEEE. The CDR3 totals 17 residues. Trimming took off 4 bases at V and 5 bases at J, with 24 bases between the two ends. In DNA, the CDR3 is TGTGCCAGCAGCAATCAGCGCCGGAGGGCCACGGGTGAGACCCAGTACTTC. Protein: CASSNQRRRATGETQYF.

This chain links TRBV14 with TRBJ1-4; D call uncertain. Deletions cut 4 bases from V and 5 bases from J, with 17 bases between. The CDR3 runs to 16 residues. The V gene's germline CDR1 is SGHDN and CDR2 FVKESK. CDR3 in DNA: TGTGCCAGCAGCCCGGGCGGGGTCCGGCAGAATGAAAAACTGTTTTTT. As protein: CASSPGGVRQNEKLFF.